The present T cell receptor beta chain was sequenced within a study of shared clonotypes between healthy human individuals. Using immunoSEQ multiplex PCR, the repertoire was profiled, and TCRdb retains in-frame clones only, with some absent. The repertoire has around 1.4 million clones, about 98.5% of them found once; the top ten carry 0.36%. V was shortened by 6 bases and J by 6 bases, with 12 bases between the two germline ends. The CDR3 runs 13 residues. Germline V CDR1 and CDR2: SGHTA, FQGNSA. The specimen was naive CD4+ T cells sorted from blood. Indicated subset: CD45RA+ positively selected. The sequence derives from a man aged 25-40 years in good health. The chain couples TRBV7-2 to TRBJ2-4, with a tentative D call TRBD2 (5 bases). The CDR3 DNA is TGTGCCAGCAGGAATTTCGGAGGAAACATTCAGTACTTC. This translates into CASRNFGGNIQYF.